The 8 T cell receptor beta chains presented below share a single source sample, sequenced in a study of cytomegalovirus exposure and HLA in healthy donors. Primers included in the PCR were 60 Vbeta and 13 Jbeta primers. The repertoire was sequenced with immunoSEQ multiplex PCR; TCRdb's copy has only in-frame clones and lacks some. The sample lists about 130,000 clones; about 73% were seen once. The specimen was PBMCs. All receptors come from a woman aged 45-59 years in good health and CMV-seropositive.

CDR3 protein: CASSLVRNTGELFF. The DNA of the CDR3 is TGTGCCAGCAGCTTAGTCAGAAACACCGGGGAGCTGTTTTTT. The gene calls are TRBV11-3 and TRBJ2-2; D not resolved. There are 14 residues in the CDR3. Trimming removed 1 base at V and 2 bases at J, with 5 bases between. Germline-derived CDR1 and CDR2 are SGHNT and YENEEA.

The J gene is TRBJ2-1, the V gene TRBV9; 8 nucleotides match TRBD2. This CDR3 is built from 19 residues. Germline trimming cut 0 bases from V and 0 bases from J; bases unmatched to any gene: 11. Germline values: CDR1 SGDLS, CDR2 YYNGEE. The CDR3 loop is CASSVGWGQRGSSYNEQFF. Written as DNA, the CDR3 is TGTGCCAGCAGCGTAGGATGGGGGCAGCGGGGGTCCTCCTACAATGAGCAGTTCTTC. Full variable domain (remainder filled in from reference TRBV9 and TRBJ2-1): DSGVTQTPKHLITATGQRVTLRCSPRSGDLSVYWYQQSLDQGLQFLIQYYNGEERAKGNILERFSAQQFPDLHSELNLSSLELGDSALYFCASSVGWGQRGSSYNEQFFGPGTRLTVL.

This chain connects TRBV30 to TRBJ1-1, with a possible D match to TRBD1 (5 bases). Germline V gene lookup returns CDR1 GTSNPN and CDR2 SVGIG (reference sequence). Deletions cut 0 bases from V and 4 bases from J, with 18 bases between. CDR3 length: 16 residues. The CDR3 loop reads CAWSVGVPGLITEAFF. The CDR3 bases are TGTGCCTGGAGTGTAGGGGTCCCAGGGTTGATCACTGAAGCTTTCTTT.

This sequence joins TRBV19 and TRBJ1-6; weak D call: TRBD1 (6 bases). V was trimmed by 3 bases and J by 10 bases, leaving 16 bases between them. In germline, CDR1 is LNHDA, CDR2 SQIVND (reference sequence). The CDR3 totals 15 residues. CDR3 nucleotide sequence: TGTGCCAGTAGTATCGCAGGGGAGTTACGATCACCCCTCCACTTT. Translating it yields CASSIAGELRSPLHF. The whole variable domain, filled in from reference TRBV19 and TRBJ1-6, reads DGGITQSPKYLFRKEGQNVTLSCEQNLNHDAMYWYRQDPGQGLRLIYYSQIVNDFQKGDIAEGYSVSREKKESFPLTVTSAQKNPTAFYLCASSIAGELRSPLHFGNGTRLTVT.

V is TRBV12-5 and J is TRBJ2-2; 7 bases are a match to TRBD1. CDR3 length: 15 amino acids. J gave up 2 bases and V 6 bases, and 6 bases lay outside the gene matches. CDR1 and CDR2 (germline): LGHNT, FRNRAP. The CDR3 spells CASGTGTANTGELFF. The DNA of the CDR3 is TGTGCTAGTGGGACCGGGACAGCAAACACCGGGGAGCTGTTTTTT.

The chain couples TRBV10-3 to TRBJ1-2, with TRBD1 as a possible D gene (5 bases). The V end lost 10 bases, the J end lost 8 bases, and 17 bases lay between the germline ends. Germline CDR1 reads ENHRY; CDR2 reads SYGVKD. There are 12 residues in the CDR3. The DNA of the CDR3 is TGTGCCAGCCTACGGGGGGTAGGAGGCTACACCTTC. It encodes CASLRGVGGYTF.

V usage is TRBV7-8 and J usage is TRBJ2-7; D is ambiguous. V was trimmed by 1 base and J by 3 bases, leaving 7 bases between them. Germline V CDR1 and CDR2: SGHVS, FQNEAQ. The CDR3 has 13 amino acids. The CDR3 sequence is CASSLVGGYEQYF. Written as DNA, the CDR3 is TGTGCCAGCAGCTTAGTCGGCGGCTACGAGCAGTACTTC.

The chain combines TRBV19 with TRBJ1-1; no clear D. Per germline, CDR1 LNHDA and CDR2 SQIVND (reference sequence). The CDR3 covers 12 residues. V was shortened by 5 bases and J by 7 bases, with 11 bases between the two germline ends. The CDR3 nucleotides are TGTGCCAGTAGTGTGGGTAGAGGTGAAGCTTTCTTT. Protein sequence: CASSVGRGEAFF. The complete variable domain, with remaining parts taken from reference TRBV19 and TRBJ1-1, reads DGGITQSPKYLFRKEGQNVTLSCEQNLNHDAMYWYRQDPGQGLRLIYYSQIVNDFQKGDIAEGYSVSREKKESFPLTVTSAQKNPTAFYLCASSVGRGEAFFGQGTRLTVV.